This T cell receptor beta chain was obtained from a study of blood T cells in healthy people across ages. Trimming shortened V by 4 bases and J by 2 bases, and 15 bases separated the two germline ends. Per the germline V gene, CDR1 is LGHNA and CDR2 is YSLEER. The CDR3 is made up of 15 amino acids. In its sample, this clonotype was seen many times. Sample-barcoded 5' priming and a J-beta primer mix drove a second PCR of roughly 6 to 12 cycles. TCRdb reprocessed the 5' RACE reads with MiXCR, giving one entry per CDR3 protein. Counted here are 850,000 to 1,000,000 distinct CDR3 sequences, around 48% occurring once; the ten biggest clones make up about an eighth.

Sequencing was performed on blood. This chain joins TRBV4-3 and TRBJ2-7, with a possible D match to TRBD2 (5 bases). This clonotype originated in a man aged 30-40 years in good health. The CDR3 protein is CASSRTIAYPYEQYF. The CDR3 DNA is TGCGCCAGCAGCCGAACGATAGCGTACCCCTACGAGCAGTACTTC.